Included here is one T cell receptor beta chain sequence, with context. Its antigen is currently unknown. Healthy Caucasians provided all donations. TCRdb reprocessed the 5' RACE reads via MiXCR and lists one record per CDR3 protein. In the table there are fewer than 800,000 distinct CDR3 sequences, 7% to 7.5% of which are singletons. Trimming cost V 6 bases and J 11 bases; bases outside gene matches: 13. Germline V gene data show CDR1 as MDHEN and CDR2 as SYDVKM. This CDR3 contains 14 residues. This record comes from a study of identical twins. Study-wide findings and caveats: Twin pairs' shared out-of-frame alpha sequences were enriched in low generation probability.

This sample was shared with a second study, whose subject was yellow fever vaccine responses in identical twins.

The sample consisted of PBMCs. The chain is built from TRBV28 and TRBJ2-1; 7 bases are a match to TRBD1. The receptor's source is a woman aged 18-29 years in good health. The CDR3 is CASSPPFDRVKQFF. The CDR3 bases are TGTGCCAGCAGCCCACCATTCGACAGGGTGAAGCAGTTCTTC.